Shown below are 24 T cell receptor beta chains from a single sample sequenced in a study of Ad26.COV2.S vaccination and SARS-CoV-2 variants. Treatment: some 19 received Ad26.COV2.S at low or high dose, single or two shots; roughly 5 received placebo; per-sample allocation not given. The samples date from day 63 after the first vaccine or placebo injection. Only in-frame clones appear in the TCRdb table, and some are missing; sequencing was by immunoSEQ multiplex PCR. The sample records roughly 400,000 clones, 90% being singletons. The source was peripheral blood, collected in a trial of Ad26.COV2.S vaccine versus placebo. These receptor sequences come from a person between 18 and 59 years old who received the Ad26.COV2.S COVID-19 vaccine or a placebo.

DNA for the CDR3: TGTGCCAGCAGCTTAGATCCCCGAGGTACGCAGTATTTT. It translates to CASSLDPRGTQYF. The genes are TRBV11-3 and TRBJ2-3; D gene uncertain. The V gene's germline CDR1 is SGHNT and CDR2 YENEEA. V was clipped by 0 bases and J by 8 bases, with 9 bases between them. The CDR3 is made up of 13 amino acids.

CDR3 region: CASSSPGTGFFGYTF. In DNA, the CDR3 is TGTGCCAGCAGCAGCCCCGGGACAGGGTTCTTCGGCTACACCTTC. The V gene is TRBV7-2, the J gene TRBJ1-2, with 9 bases fitting TRBD1. After removal of 5 bases from V and 8 bases from J, the junction contained 12 bases not matched to a gene. CDR1 is SGHTA and CDR2 is FQGNSA in the germline V gene. The CDR3 covers 15 residues.

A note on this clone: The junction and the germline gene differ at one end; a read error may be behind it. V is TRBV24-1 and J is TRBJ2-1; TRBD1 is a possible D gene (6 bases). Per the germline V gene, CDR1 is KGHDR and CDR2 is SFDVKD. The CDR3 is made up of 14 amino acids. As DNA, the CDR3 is TGTGCCACCGGTGATTCCCCCAGGGGCAATGAGCAGTTCTTC. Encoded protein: CATGDSPRGNEQFF.

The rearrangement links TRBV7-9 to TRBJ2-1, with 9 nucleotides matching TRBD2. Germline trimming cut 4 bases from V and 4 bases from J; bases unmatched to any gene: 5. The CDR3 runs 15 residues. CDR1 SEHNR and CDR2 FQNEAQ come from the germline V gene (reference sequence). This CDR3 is CASSSRLADYNEQFF. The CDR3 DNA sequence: TGTGCCAGCAGCTCTAGACTAGCGGATTACAATGAGCAGTTCTTC.

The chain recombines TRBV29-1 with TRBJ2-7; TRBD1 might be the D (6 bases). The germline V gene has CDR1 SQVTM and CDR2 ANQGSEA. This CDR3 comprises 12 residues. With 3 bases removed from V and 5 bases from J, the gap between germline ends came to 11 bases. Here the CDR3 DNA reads TGCAGCGTTGAGGGTCCAGGGGACGAGCAGTACTTC. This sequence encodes CSVEGPGDEQYF.

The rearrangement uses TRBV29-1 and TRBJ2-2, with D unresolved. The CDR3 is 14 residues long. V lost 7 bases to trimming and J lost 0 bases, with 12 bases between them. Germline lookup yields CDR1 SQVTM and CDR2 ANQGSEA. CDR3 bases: TGCAGCGGGACCAAGGGAACGAACACCGGGGAGCTGTTTTTT. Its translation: CSGTKGTNTGELFF.

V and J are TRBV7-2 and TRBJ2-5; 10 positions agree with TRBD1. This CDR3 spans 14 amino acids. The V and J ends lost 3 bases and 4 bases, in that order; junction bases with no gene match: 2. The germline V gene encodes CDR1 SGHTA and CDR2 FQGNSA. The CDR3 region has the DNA TGTGCCAGCAGCTTGACAGGGGGCGCAGAGACCCAGTACTTC. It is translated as CASSLTGGAETQYF. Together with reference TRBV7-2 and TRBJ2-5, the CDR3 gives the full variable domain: GAGVSQSPSNKVTEKGKDVELRCDPISGHTALYWYRQSLGQGLEFLIYFQGNSAPDKSGLPSDRFSAERTGGSVSTLTIQRTQQEDSAVYLCASSLTGGAETQYFGPGTRLLVL.

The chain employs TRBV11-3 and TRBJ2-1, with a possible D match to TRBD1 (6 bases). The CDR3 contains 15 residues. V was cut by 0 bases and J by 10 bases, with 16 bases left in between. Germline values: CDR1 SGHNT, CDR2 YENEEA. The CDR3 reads CASSLDGFQRGEQFF. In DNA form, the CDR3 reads TGTGCCAGCAGCTTAGATGGATTTCAAAGGGGGGAGCAGTTCTTC.

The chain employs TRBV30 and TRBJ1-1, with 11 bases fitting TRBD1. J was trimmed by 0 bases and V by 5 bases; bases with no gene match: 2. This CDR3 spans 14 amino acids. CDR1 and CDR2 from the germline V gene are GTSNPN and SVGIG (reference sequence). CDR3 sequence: CAWGTGGMNTEAFF. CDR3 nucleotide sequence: TGTGCCTGGGGGACAGGGGGTATGAACACTGAAGCTTTCTTT.

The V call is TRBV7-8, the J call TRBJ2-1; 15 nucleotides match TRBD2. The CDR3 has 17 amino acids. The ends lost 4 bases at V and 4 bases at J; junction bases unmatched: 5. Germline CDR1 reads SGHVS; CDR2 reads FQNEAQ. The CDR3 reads CASSSGLAGGGYNEQFF. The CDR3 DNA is TGTGCCAGCAGCTCGGGACTAGCGGGAGGTGGATACAATGAGCAGTTCTTC. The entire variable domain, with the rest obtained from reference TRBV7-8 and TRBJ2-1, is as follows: GAGVSQSPRYKVAKRGQDVALRCDPISGHVSLFWYQQALGQGPEFLTYFQNEAQLDKSGLPSDRFFAERPEGSVSTLKIQRTQQEDSAVYLCASSSGLAGGGYNEQFFGPGTRLTVL.

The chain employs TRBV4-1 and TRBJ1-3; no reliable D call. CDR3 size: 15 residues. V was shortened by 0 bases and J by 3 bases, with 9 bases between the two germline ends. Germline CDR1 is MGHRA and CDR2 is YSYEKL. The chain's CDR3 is CASSQDQGFGNTIYF. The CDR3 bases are TGCGCCAGCAGCCAAGATCAAGGGTTTGGAAACACCATATATTTT.

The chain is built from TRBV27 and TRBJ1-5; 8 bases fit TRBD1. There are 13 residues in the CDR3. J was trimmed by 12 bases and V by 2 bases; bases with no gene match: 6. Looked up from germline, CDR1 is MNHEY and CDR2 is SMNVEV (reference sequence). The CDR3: CASSLASGTGQHF. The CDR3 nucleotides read TGTGCCAGCAGTTTAGCCTCCGGGACAGGCCAGCATTTT.

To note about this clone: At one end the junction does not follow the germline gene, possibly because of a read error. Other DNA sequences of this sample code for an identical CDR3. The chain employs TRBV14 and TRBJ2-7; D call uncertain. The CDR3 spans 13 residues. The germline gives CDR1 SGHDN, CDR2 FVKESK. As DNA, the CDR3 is TGTGCCAGCAGCCAAAGGAGCTCCTACGAGCAGTACTTT. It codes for CASSQRSSYEQYF.

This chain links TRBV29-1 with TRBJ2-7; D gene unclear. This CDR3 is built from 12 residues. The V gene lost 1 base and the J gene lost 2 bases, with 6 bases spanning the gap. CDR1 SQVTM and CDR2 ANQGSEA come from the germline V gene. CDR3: CSVEVQPYEQYF. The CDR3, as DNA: TGCAGCGTTGAAGTGCAGCCCTACGAGCAGTACTTC.

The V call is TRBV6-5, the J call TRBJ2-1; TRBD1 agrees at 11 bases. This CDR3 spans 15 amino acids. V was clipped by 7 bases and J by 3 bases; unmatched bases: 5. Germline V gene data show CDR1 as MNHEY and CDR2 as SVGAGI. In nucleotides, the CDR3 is TGTGCCAGCACCACGGGACAGGGGGGCTACAATGAGCAGTTCTTC. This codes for CASTTGQGGYNEQFF.

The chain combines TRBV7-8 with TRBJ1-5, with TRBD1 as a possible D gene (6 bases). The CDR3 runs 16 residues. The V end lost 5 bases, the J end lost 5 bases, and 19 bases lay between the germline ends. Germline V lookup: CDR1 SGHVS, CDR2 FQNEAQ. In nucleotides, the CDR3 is TGTGCCAGCAGCCTCGGGGGGGGCGGCAGGGATCAGCCCCAGCATTTT. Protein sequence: CASSLGGGGRDQPQHF. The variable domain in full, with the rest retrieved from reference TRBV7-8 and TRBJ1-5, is GAGVSQSPRYKVAKRGQDVALRCDPISGHVSLFWYQQALGQGPEFLTYFQNEAQLDKSGLPSDRFFAERPEGSVSTLKIQRTQQEDSAVYLCASSLGGGGRDQPQHFGDGTRLSIL.

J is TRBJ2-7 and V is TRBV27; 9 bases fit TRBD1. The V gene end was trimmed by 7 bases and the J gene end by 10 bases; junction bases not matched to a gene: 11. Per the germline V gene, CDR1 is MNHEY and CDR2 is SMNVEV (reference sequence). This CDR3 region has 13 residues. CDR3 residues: CASTPGTGRLQYF. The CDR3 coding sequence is TGTGCCAGCACCCCCGGGACAGGGCGGTTACAGTACTTC.

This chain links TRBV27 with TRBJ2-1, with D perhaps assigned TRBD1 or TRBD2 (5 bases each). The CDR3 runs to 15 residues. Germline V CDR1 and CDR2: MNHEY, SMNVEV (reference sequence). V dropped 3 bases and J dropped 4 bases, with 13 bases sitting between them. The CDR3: CASSFMGESYNEQFF. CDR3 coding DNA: TGTGCCAGCAGTTTTATGGGGGAGAGTTACAATGAGCAGTTCTTC.

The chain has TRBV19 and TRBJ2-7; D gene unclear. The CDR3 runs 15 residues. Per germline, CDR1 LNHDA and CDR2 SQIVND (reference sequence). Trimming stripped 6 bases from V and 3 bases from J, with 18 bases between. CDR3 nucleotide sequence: TGTGCCAGTAGACCTCAACTCGACGGTGTCTACGAGCAGTACTTC. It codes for CASRPQLDGVYEQYF.

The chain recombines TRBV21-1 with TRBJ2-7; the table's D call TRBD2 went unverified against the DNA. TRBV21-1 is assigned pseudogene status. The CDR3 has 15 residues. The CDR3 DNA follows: TGTGCCAGCAGCGCGCTGTTTCGGGGGTGCCACGAGCAGTACTTC. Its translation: CASSALFRGCHEQYF.

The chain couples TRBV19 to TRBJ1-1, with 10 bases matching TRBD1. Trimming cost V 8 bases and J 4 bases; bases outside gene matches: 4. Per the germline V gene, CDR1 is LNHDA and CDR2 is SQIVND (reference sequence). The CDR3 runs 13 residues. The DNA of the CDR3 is TGTGCCAGTCGGGACAGGGGTGTCACTGAAGCTTTCTTT. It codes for CASRDRGVTEAFF.

CDR3: CASSYEGYNQPQHF. In nucleotides, the CDR3 is TGTGCCAGCAGTTACGAAGGGTACAATCAGCCCCAGCATTTT. The rearrangement joins TRBV6-5 to TRBJ1-5; D is uncertain. CDR3 size: 14 residues. The V and J ends lost 2 bases and 3 bases respectively, with 8 bases between them. Germline V gives CDR1 MNHEY, CDR2 SVGAGI.

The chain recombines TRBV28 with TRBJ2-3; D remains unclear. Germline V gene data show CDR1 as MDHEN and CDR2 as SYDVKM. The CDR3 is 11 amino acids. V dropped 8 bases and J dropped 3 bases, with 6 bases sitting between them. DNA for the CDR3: TGTGCCAGCGGTTGGACAGATACGCAGTATTTT. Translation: CASGWTDTQYF.

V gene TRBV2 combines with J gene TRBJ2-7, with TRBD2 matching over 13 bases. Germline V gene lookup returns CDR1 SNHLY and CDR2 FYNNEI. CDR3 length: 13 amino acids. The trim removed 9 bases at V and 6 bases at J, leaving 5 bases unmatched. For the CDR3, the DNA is TGTGCCAGAGGACTAGCGGGAGAGGGCGAGCAGTACTTC. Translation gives CARGLAGEGEQYF. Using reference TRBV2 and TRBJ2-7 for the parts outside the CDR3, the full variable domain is EPEVTQTPSHQVTQMGQEVILRCVPISNHLYFYWYRQILGQKVEFLVSFYNNEISEKSEIFDDQFSVERPDGSNFTLKIRSTKLEDSAMYFCARGLAGEGEQYFGPGTRLTVT.